This TCR beta chain originates from a study of blood T cell repertoires in COVID-19. As for the study in general: The samples span acute and convalescent COVID-19 from the United States, Italy and Spain.

CDR1 is ENHRY, CDR2 SYGVKD, per germline. The germline V and J ends were trimmed by 3 bases and 6 bases, with 15 bases remaining between them. The length of the CDR3 is 15 residues. Assay used: immunoSEQ multiplex PCR; TCRdb lists only in-frame clones, some missing. The sample contains around 500,000 clones, approximately 87% of which appear only once. In assigning cohorts, the study relied on participant-reported clinical history. This receptor was identified in a woman between 35 and 50 years old who had recovered from COVID-19. The sample comprised PBMCs or T cells enriched from blood (not recorded which). The rearrangement joins TRBV10-3 to TRBJ2-1; D unclear. The CDR3 nucleotides read TGTGCCATCAGTGATGCCCAACCGGCGGCCAATGAGCAGTTCTTC. Protein: CAISDAQPAANEQFF.